The next 30 T cell receptor beta chains were all read from a single sample in a study of Ad26.COV2.S vaccination and SARS-CoV-2 variants. Sequencing was performed with immunoSEQ multiplex PCR; in TCRdb, only in-frame clones are kept and a portion is missing. The sample holds 430,000 or so clones, roughly nine tenths seen once. Treatment noted: 19 received Ad26.COV2.S at low or high dose, single or two shots; roughly 5 received placebo; per-sample allocation not given. Sample collection was performed on day 63 after the first vaccine or placebo injection. The material sequenced was peripheral blood, taken in a trial of Ad26.COV2.S vaccine versus placebo. The receptors derive from a person aged 18-65 years who received the Ad26.COV2.S COVID-19 vaccine or a placebo.

The chain employs TRBV5-1 and TRBJ1-4; no reliable D call. Deletions cut 0 bases from V and 4 bases from J, with 10 bases between. CDR3 length equals 15 residues. The germline gives CDR1 SGHRS, CDR2 YFSETQ. The CDR3 nucleotides read TGCGCCAGCAGCTTGGCCGGAACTGATAATGAAAAACTGTTTTTT. Translated: CASSLAGTDNEKLFF. The full variable domain, rest sourced from reference TRBV5-1 and TRBJ1-4, is KAGVTQTPRYLIKTRGQQVTLSCSPISGHRSVSWYQQTPGQGLQFLFEYFSETQRNKGNFPGRFSGRQFSNSRSEMNVSTLELGDSALYLCASSLAGTDNEKLFFGSGTQLSVL.

The CDR3 DNA is TGTGCCACCAGTGATTTGAAGCAGGCGGCTGGTGCTGGGGCCAACGTCCTGACTTTC. As protein: CATSDLKQAAGAGANVLTF. The chain combines TRBV24-1 with TRBJ2-6, with D unresolved. The germline V gene has CDR1 KGHDR and CDR2 SFDVKD. The length of the CDR3 is 19 residues. Trimming shortened V by 0 bases and J by 2 bases, and 16 bases separated the two germline ends.

CDR3 sequence reads: CASSLGTSGRAYEQFF. The CDR3 nucleotides are TGTGCCAGCAGCCTCGGGACTAGCGGGAGGGCGTATGAGCAGTTCTTC. This sequence joins TRBV7-9 and TRBJ2-1, with 16 bases matching TRBD2. This CDR3 spans 16 amino acids. V was clipped by 5 bases and J by 8 bases; unmatched bases: 6. The germline gives CDR1 SEHNR, CDR2 FQNEAQ (reference sequence).

The V call is TRBV20-1, the J call TRBJ1-5; maybe TRBD1 (6 bases). The CDR3 contains 15 residues. Germline values: CDR1 DFQATT, CDR2 SNEGSKA (reference sequence). Trimming left V 3 bases short and J 5 bases short, with 17 bases between. CDR3 bases: TGCAGTGCTAGTCAAAGACGGTCAGGGGATCAGCCCCAGCATTTT. Translating it yields CSASQRRSGDQPQHF.

The chain has TRBV24-1 and TRBJ1-1; TRBD1 is a possible D gene (5 bases). V was shortened by 3 bases and J by 1 base, with 11 bases between the two germline ends. This CDR3 region has 15 residues. Germline CDR1 reads KGHDR; CDR2 reads SFDVKD. In DNA, the CDR3 is TGTGCCACCAGTGATGCGCGGAGGGGGAACACTGAAGCTTTCTTT. Residues: CATSDARRGNTEAFF.

The V and J genes are TRBV12-3 or TRBV12-4 and TRBJ1-1, with a tentative D call TRBD1 (6 bases). V was trimmed by 5 bases and J by 11 bases, leaving 15 bases between them. CDR3 size: 12 residues. The CDR3 coding sequence is TGTGCCAGCAGTACAGGGTCACTGGGGGCTTTCTTT. This translates into CASSTGSLGAFF.

The chain has TRBV4-2 and TRBJ2-3, with 7 bases matching TRBD1. V lost 0 bases and J lost 9; bases outside the gene matches: 9. CDR1 and CDR2 (germline): LGHNA, YNFKEQ. There are 15 residues in the CDR3. CDR3 residues: CASSQDQRTGRTQYF. DNA for the CDR3: TGTGCCAGCAGCCAAGACCAACGGACAGGACGGACGCAGTATTTT.

This clone was found once. The chain joins TRBV14 to TRBJ2-1, with 8 bases identical to TRBD2. CDR1 is SGHDN and CDR2 is FVKESK in the germline V gene. V trimming: 7 bases; J trimming: 6 bases; junction bases outside the gene matches: 5. The CDR3 is 13 amino acids. CDR3 protein: CASNGGALNEQFF. The DNA of the CDR3 is TGTGCCAGCAACGGGGGGGCCCTCAATGAGCAGTTCTTC.

This clone has only a few counts. The chain is built from TRBV6-2 or TRBV6-3 and TRBJ2-7; a weak D match, TRBD2 (5 bases). Germline lookup yields CDR1 MNHEY and CDR2 SVGEGT. Trimming shortened V by 4 bases and J by 0 bases, and 13 bases separated the two germline ends. This CDR3 contains 15 residues. The CDR3 here is CASSSSLAASYEQYV. The CDR3 bases are TGTGCCAGCAGTTCATCCCTAGCTGCCTCCTACGAGCAGTACGTC.

The rearrangement joins TRBV7-9 to TRBJ1-1; D not resolved. Germline CDR1 is SEHNR and CDR2 is FQNEAQ (reference sequence). The CDR3 contains 14 residues. Trimming removed 1 base at V and 4 bases at J, with 10 bases between. CDR3 DNA sequence: TGTGCCAGCAGCTTAGAGATGAGTGGCACTGAAGCTTTCTTT. It is translated as CASSLEMSGTEAFF.

V and J are TRBV14 and TRBJ1-6; no reliable D call. The germline gives CDR1 SGHDN, CDR2 FVKESK. The CDR3 length is 12 residues. V was shortened by 2 bases and J by 10 bases, with 6 bases between the two germline ends. The CDR3: CASSQLTSPLHF. Written as DNA, the CDR3 is TGTGCCAGCAGCCAACTTACCTCACCCCTCCACTTT. Based on the CDR3 plus reference TRBV14 and TRBJ1-6, the full variable domain is EAGVTQFPSHSVIEKGQTVTLRCDPISGHDNLYWYRRVMGKEIKFLLHFVKESKQDESGMPNNRFLAERTGGTYSTLKVQPAELEDSGVYFCASSQLTSPLHFGNGTRLTVT.

J is TRBJ2-5 and V is TRBV11-3; unclear D gene. Trimming left V 5 bases short and J 7 bases short, with 14 bases between. Per germline, CDR1 SGHNT and CDR2 YENEEA. The CDR3 loop spans 13 amino acids. The CDR3 DNA reads as TGTGCCAGCAGCCATCCGACCCCCGGGACCCAGTACTTC. This codes for CASSHPTPGTQYF.

V and J are TRBV15 and TRBJ2-1; D may be TRBD2 (6 bases). Trimming took off 0 bases at V and 9 bases at J, with 18 bases between the two ends. The CDR3 spans 16 residues. Germline V gives CDR1 LNHNV, CDR2 YYDKDF (reference sequence). CDR3 nucleotide sequence: TGTGCCACCAGCAGAGATGCGCTAGATACAGCGGGTGAGCAGTTCTTC. It encodes CATSRDALDTAGEQFF.

The CDR3 DNA is TGTGCCAGCGGGGACAGCCCAGGTGCACACGAGCAGTTCTTC. The encoded protein is CASGDSPGAHEQFF. The rearrangement joins TRBV19 to TRBJ2-1; 7 bases fit TRBD1. CDR1 LNHDA and CDR2 SQIVND come from the germline V gene (reference sequence). The CDR3 contains 14 residues. V was pared by 9 bases and J by 10 bases, with 15 bases of the junction left unmatched.

The chain links TRBV6-2 or TRBV6-3 to TRBJ2-7, with D unresolved. With 5 bases removed from V and 0 bases from J, the gap between germline ends came to 14 bases. The CDR3 runs 15 residues. The germline V gene encodes CDR1 MNHEY and CDR2 SVGEGT. This chain's CDR3 is CASSQNSGGSYEQYF. The CDR3 DNA reads as TGTGCCAGCAGTCAAAATTCAGGCGGCTCCTACGAGCAGTACTTC.

The rearrangement joins TRBV4-1 to TRBJ2-2, with TRBD2 matching over 8 bases. Looked up from germline, CDR1 is MGHRA and CDR2 is YSYEKL. The CDR3 is made up of 17 amino acids. Trimming cost V 1 base and J 2 bases; bases outside gene matches: 6. The CDR3 nucleotides are TGCGCCAGCAGCCAAGTTGGTAGCGGGGAAAACACCGGGGAGCTGTTTTTT. This gives the protein CASSQVGSGENTGELFF.

The V and J genes are TRBV15 and TRBJ2-1, with a weak D call TRBD2 (7 bases). Per germline, CDR1 LNHNV and CDR2 YYDKDF (reference sequence). The CDR3 is made up of 15 amino acids. Trimming removed 5 bases from V and 7 bases from J, with 18 bases in between. The CDR3 DNA sequence: TGTGCCACCAGCGTGCGGGGGCAGGGTTCGAATGAGCAGTTCTTC. Translating gives CATSVRGQGSNEQFF.

The chain recombines TRBV5-1 with TRBJ1-2; D remains unclear. The germline gives CDR1 SGHRS, CDR2 YFSETQ. The CDR3 loop spans 14 amino acids. Trimming stripped 0 bases from V and 1 base from J, with 7 bases between. The CDR3 region is CASSLEGINYGYTF. CDR3 bases: TGCGCCAGCAGCTTGGAAGGCATTAACTATGGCTACACCTTC.

The chain carries TRBV19 and TRBJ1-1, with a possible D match to TRBD1 (5 bases). CDR3 length: 14 residues. V lost 3 bases and J lost 7, with 15 bases in between. CDR1 is LNHDA and CDR2 is SQIVND in the germline V gene (reference sequence). Written as DNA, the CDR3 is TGTGCCAGTAGTATTCCCCCGGGGGTGGATGAAGCTTTCTTT. This translates into CASSIPPGVDEAFF.

V is TRBV18 and J is TRBJ1-4, with 8 bases aligning to TRBD1. The CDR3 is 14 residues long. Germline V lookup: CDR1 KGHSH, CDR2 LQKENI. V was pared by 1 base and J by 6 bases, with 1 base of the junction left unmatched. CDR3 bases: TGTGCCAGCTCACCACTGACAGGGGATGAAAAACTGTTTTTT. Protein product: CASSPLTGDEKLFF.

The chain couples TRBV7-3 to TRBJ2-2, with D possibly being TRBD2 (5 bases). Germline CDR1 and CDR2: SGHTA and FQGTGA. V dropped 0 bases and J dropped 3 bases, with 11 bases sitting between them. CDR3 length equals 16 residues. In nucleotides, the CDR3 is TGTGCCAGCAGCTTAACCCCGGGAAGGGACACCGGGGAGCTGTTTTTT. Its translation is CASSLTPGRDTGELFF.

This clone has a single count. This sequence joins TRBV5-4 and TRBJ1-1; D remains ambiguous. The CDR3 has 13 amino acids. Germline CDR1 is SGHNT and CDR2 is YYREEE (reference sequence). V gave up 2 bases and J gave up 1 base, with 6 bases separating them. CDR3 sequence: CASSFPENTEAFF. CDR3 DNA: TGTGCCAGCAGCTTTCCAGAGAACACTGAAGCTTTCTTT. The full variable domain, its missing parts supplied by reference TRBV5-4 and TRBJ1-1, is ETGVTQSPTHLIKTRGQQVTLRCSSQSGHNTVSWYQQALGQGPQFIFQYYREEENGRGNFPPRFSGLQFPNYSSELNVNALELDDSALYLCASSFPENTEAFFGQGTRLTVV.

Of note for this clone: The same CDR3 is also encoded by other DNA sequences in this sample. The rearrangement joins TRBV7-2 to TRBJ2-5; 12 bases map to TRBD2. This CDR3 spans 14 amino acids. Germline CDR1 and CDR2: SGHTA and FQGNSA. The trim removed 5 bases at V and 5 bases at J, leaving 3 bases unmatched. The CDR3 reads CASSPGTSGETQYF. The CDR3 bases are TGTGCCAGCAGCCCAGGGACTAGCGGGGAGACCCAGTACTTC.

The rearrangement links TRBV4-1 to TRBJ2-1, with unresolved D. This CDR3 is 13 amino acids long. Germline CDR1 MGHRA, CDR2 YSYEKL. V gave up 3 bases and J gave up 5 bases, with 8 bases separating them. The CDR3 loop reads CASSQAPHNEQFF. DNA of the CDR3: TGCGCCAGCAGCCAGGCGCCACACAATGAGCAGTTCTTC.

The CDR3 DNA reads TGTGCCACCAGTGAACCGACTAGCGGGAGGTACAATGAGCAGTTCTTC. Its protein product is CATSEPTSGRYNEQFF. V and J are TRBV24-1 and TRBJ2-1, with 13 bases lining up with TRBD2. Germline-derived CDR1 and CDR2 are KGHDR and SFDVKD. The CDR3 is made up of 16 amino acids. V gave up 4 bases and J gave up 4 bases; unmatched junction bases: 3.

The rearrangement links TRBV7-2 to TRBJ2-1, with D tentatively TRBD2 (5 bases). Germline-derived CDR1 and CDR2 are SGHTA and FQGNSA. The CDR3 sequence is 15 residues long. The germline V and J ends were trimmed by 8 bases and 1 base, with 15 bases remaining between them. CDR3 in DNA: TGTGCCAGCGGACCTAGCATTAGTTCCTACAATGAGCAGTTCTTC. Translating it yields CASGPSISSYNEQFF.

The chain is built from TRBV11-3 and TRBJ2-2, with TRBD2 matching over 8 bases. The CDR3 spans 19 residues. Losses at the gene ends were 5 bases for V and 0 bases for J; bases not matched to a gene: 14. CDR1 SGHNT and CDR2 YENEEA come from the germline V gene. The CDR3 sequence: CASSGGLGFIGANTGELFF. The CDR3 DNA reads TGTGCCAGCAGCGGGGGACTAGGTTTTATTGGTGCGAACACCGGGGAGCTGTTTTTT.

The V and J genes are TRBV9 and TRBJ2-2, with 7 bases matching TRBD2. With V trimmed by 2 bases and J by 2 bases, 3 bases remained unmatched. The CDR3 is 15 amino acids. Germline V CDR1 and CDR2: SGDLS, YYNGEE. The CDR3 region has the DNA TGTGCCAGCAGCGTCGGGACTATCAACACCGGGGAGCTGTTTTTT. It codes for CASSVGTINTGELFF.

This chain connects TRBV5-4 to TRBJ1-6, with D perhaps matching TRBD1 (6 bases). Per the germline V gene, CDR1 is SGHNT and CDR2 is YYREEE (reference sequence). Trimming pared 6 bases from V and 9 bases from J, leaving 16 bases between. The CDR3 spans 14 residues. The CDR3 region has the DNA TGTGCCAGCAACCGGGACAATCCCAGTTCACCCCTCCACTTT. Translating gives CASNRDNPSSPLHF.

This chain joins TRBV30 and TRBJ2-7; D is uncertain. The germline CDR1 and CDR2 sequences are GTSNPN and SVGIG (reference sequence). The CDR3 is 15 amino acids. Deletions cut 3 bases from V and 2 bases from J, with 17 bases between. The CDR3 coding sequence is TGTGCCTGGAGCCCCTGGGGTCAGACCGCCTACGAGCAGTACGTC. It specifies CAWSPWGQTAYEQYV.